The TCR beta chain described here comes from a study of cytomegalovirus exposure and HLA in healthy donors. Broader study findings: In vitro work confirmed that three CMV-associated chains recognize CMV antigens.

The CDR3 length is 15 residues. The germline gives CDR1 SGDLS, CDR2 YYNGEE. This clone has just a few counts. The antigen remains unidentified. 13 Jbeta primers and 60 Vbeta primers were used for the PCR. TCRdb's table, derived via immunoSEQ multiplex PCR, lists solely in-frame clones and lacks some. This sample yields fewer than 200,000 clones, of which about 85% are seen a single time; under 6% belongs to the top ten. The J gene is TRBJ2-5, the V gene TRBV9, with TRBD2 as a possible D gene (7 bases). The J call is doubtful: the DNA matches TRBJ2-7 better. This sequence originates from a woman between 50 and 59 years old in good health and CMV-seropositive. The sequenced sample was PBMCs. The CDR3 nucleotides are TGTGCCAGCAGCGTAGGGGGGGGCCACTCCTACGAGCAGTACTTC. This encodes CASSVGGGHSYEQYF.